Shown below are 22 T cell receptor beta chains from a single sample sequenced in a study of Ad26.COV2.S vaccination and SARS-CoV-2 variants. This table comes from immunoSEQ multiplex PCR, and its TCRdb copy is limited to in-frame clones, with some not included. This sample yields some 420,000 clones, of which roughly 90% are seen a single time; about 4% belongs to the top ten. Treatment reported: around 19 received Ad26.COV2.S at low or high dose, single or two shots; several received placebo; per-sample allocation not given. Day 63 after the first vaccine or placebo injection was the time point for sampling. The sample consisted of peripheral blood, taken in a trial of Ad26.COV2.S vaccine versus placebo. All receptors derive from a person aged 18 to 65 who received the Ad26.COV2.S COVID-19 vaccine or a placebo.

This chain joins TRBV28 and TRBJ2-2; D remains unclear. The CDR3 runs 16 residues. CDR1 and CDR2 from the germline V gene are MDHEN and SYDVKM. Trimming left V 6 bases short and J 5 bases short, with 19 bases between. In nucleotides, the CDR3 is TGTGCCAGCAGCAAAGAGCCGAGACGGGTGACCGGGGAGCTGTTTTTT. This encodes CASSKEPRRVTGELFF.

The J gene is TRBJ1-5, the V gene TRBV19, with TRBD1 as a possible D gene (5 bases). Trimming removed 7 bases from V and 6 bases from J, with 16 bases in between. From germline, CDR1 is LNHDA and CDR2 SQIVND (reference sequence). There are 14 residues in the CDR3. This chain's CDR3 is CASTYQQGSQPQHF. The CDR3 nucleotides read TGTGCCAGTACCTACCAGCAGGGTTCTCAGCCCCAGCATTTT.

The chain is built from TRBV7-9 and TRBJ2-7, with D perhaps TRBD2 (6 bases). This CDR3 is 12 amino acids long. Trimming took off 4 bases at V and 5 bases at J, with 9 bases between the two ends. Germline values: CDR1 SEHNR, CDR2 FQNEAQ (reference sequence). DNA for the CDR3: TGTGCCAGCAGCTCGGGGGACCACGAGCAGTACTTC. As protein: CASSSGDHEQYF.

This clone was found once. The chain employs TRBV2 and TRBJ2-3; tentative D call: TRBD2 (6 bases). Trimming took off 2 bases at V and 4 bases at J, with 22 bases between the two ends. CDR1 and CDR2 (germline): SNHLY, FYNNEI. CDR3 size: 18 residues. CDR3: CASSERTPYRLGPDTQYF. The CDR3 DNA sequence: TGTGCCAGCAGTGAAAGGACCCCGTACCGACTAGGGCCAGATACGCAGTATTTT.

The V gene is TRBV15, the J gene TRBJ2-5, with 11 bases matching TRBD2. V shed 2 bases and J 1 base; nucleotides not matched to a gene: 3. The germline V gene encodes CDR1 LNHNV and CDR2 YYDKDF (reference sequence). The CDR3 loop spans 16 amino acids. The CDR3 DNA is TGTGCCACCAGCAGAAATAGCGGGGGGGCCCAAGAGACCCAGTACTTC. This codes for CATSRNSGGAQETQYF. Together with reference TRBV15 and TRBJ2-5, the CDR3 gives the full variable domain: DAMVIQNPRYQVTQFGKPVTLSCSQTLNHNVMYWYQQKSSQAPKLLFHYYDKDFNNEADTPDNFQSRRPNTSFCFLDIRSPGLGDTAMYLCATSRNSGGAQETQYFGPGTRLLVL.

As to this clone: This specimen includes other DNA sequences encoding the same CDR3. The chain employs TRBV9 and TRBJ1-1; the match to TRBD1 covers 7 bases. This CDR3 comprises 15 residues. V dropped 0 bases and J dropped 2; count of bases not matched to a gene: 4. The V gene's germline CDR1 is SGDLS and CDR2 YYNGEE. This chain's CDR3 is CASSVVQGVNTEAFF. The CDR3 coding sequence is TGTGCCAGCAGCGTAGTCCAGGGGGTTAACACTGAAGCTTTCTTT.

This rearrangement joins TRBV5-6 to TRBJ1-5, with no clear D. V was trimmed by 0 bases and J by 1 base, leaving 8 bases between them. The CDR3 is 15 amino acids. Germline V lookup: CDR1 SGHDT, CDR2 YYEEEE. The CDR3 bases are TGTGCCAGCAGCTTGGGGGTGGGAAGCAATCAGCCCCAGCATTTT. Encoded protein: CASSLGVGSNQPQHF.

The genes are TRBV29-1 and TRBJ2-5; 7 bases line up with TRBD1. V dropped 7 bases and J dropped 2; count of bases not matched to a gene: 7. The CDR3 sequence is 13 residues long. Germline V gene lookup returns CDR1 SQVTM and CDR2 ANQGSEA. CDR3 sequence (DNA): TGCAGCGCCAGCCCGGGACAGCAAGAGACCCAGTACTTC. This codes for CSASPGQQETQYF.

This chain uses TRBV7-9 with TRBJ2-7; D is uncertain. The CDR3 runs to 13 residues. Deletions cut 2 bases from V and 2 bases from J, with 7 bases between. Germline V gene lookup returns CDR1 SEHNR and CDR2 FQNEAQ (reference sequence). CDR3 in amino acids: CASSLTPTYEQYF. Here the CDR3 DNA reads TGTGCCAGCAGCTTAACTCCAACCTACGAGCAGTACTTC.

This clone was observed a few times. V and J are TRBV6-5 and TRBJ1-5, with D possibly being TRBD1 (5 bases). The V end lost 5 bases, the J end lost 0 bases, and 11 bases lay between the germline ends. The CDR3 loop spans 15 amino acids. Germline loops: CDR1 MNHEY, CDR2 SVGAGI. The CDR3 coding sequence is TGTGCCAGCAGTCTGGGGCTAGCTAGCAATCAGCCCCAGCATTTT. Translation: CASSLGLASNQPQHF.

The chain uses TRBV6-5 and TRBJ1-2; TRBD1 aligns across 10 bases. Germline V gives CDR1 MNHEY, CDR2 SVGAGI. V lost 5 bases, J lost 5 bases, and 2 bases stayed unmatched. This CDR3 has 13 residues. CDR3 coding DNA: TGTGCCAGCAGTAGGGACAGGGGATATGGCTACACCTTC. Translating it yields CASSRDRGYGYTF.

V and J are TRBV28 and TRBJ1-1, with TRBD1 as a possible D gene (5 bases). The V end was cut by 3 bases, the J end by 10 bases, with 21 bases between. The CDR3 has 15 residues. CDR1 and CDR2 (germline): MDHEN, SYDVKM. CDR3 sequence: CASSFGFGADRGAFF. CDR3 sequence (DNA): TGTGCCAGCAGTTTCGGGTTCGGGGCAGACCGTGGAGCTTTCTTT.

The gene calls are TRBV29-1 and TRBJ2-1; TRBD2 matches 8 bases. Looked up from germline, CDR1 is SQVTM and CDR2 is ANQGSEA. Trimming cost V 3 bases and J 10 bases; bases outside gene matches: 11. CDR3 length equals 14 residues. This CDR3 is CSVDFSGGVWEQFF. For the CDR3, the DNA is TGCAGCGTTGATTTTTCCGGGGGGGTATGGGAGCAGTTCTTC.

The CDR3 spells CASGDGGQGSYEQYF. CDR3 sequence (DNA): TGTGCCAGTGGGGACGGGGGACAGGGCTCCTACGAGCAGTACTTC. The rearrangement links TRBV19 to TRBJ2-7; 9 bases are a match to TRBD1. The germline gives CDR1 LNHDA, CDR2 SQIVND (reference sequence). This CDR3 spans 15 amino acids. The J segment lost 0 bases and the V segment lost 8 bases, leaving 8 bases of the junction unmatched.

This clone was counted once. V gene TRBV5-1 combines with J gene TRBJ2-5; 7 nucleotides match TRBD2. From germline, CDR1 is SGHRS and CDR2 YFSETQ. V shed 1 base, J shed 5 bases, and the junction held 11 bases outside the gene matches. The CDR3 extends over 16 amino acids. The CDR3: CASSLLGGREGETQYF. The DNA of the CDR3 is TGCGCCAGCAGCTTGCTGGGGGGGAGAGAGGGCGAGACCCAGTACTTC.

The table lists this clone with a few counts. CDR3 coding DNA: TGCGCCAGCAGCCAAGATTCGTTTGAACAGGGGGCTGATGAGCAGTTCTTC. It specifies CASSQDSFEQGADEQFF. The chain employs TRBV4-3 and TRBJ2-1; 9 bases agree with TRBD1. CDR3 length equals 17 residues. Germline V gene data show CDR1 as LGHNA and CDR2 as YSLEER. V shed 0 bases and J 8 bases; nucleotides not matched to a gene: 11.

The gene calls are TRBV9 and TRBJ2-7; D is possibly TRBD1 (5 bases). Trimming removed 4 bases at V and 7 bases at J, with 21 bases between. There are 15 residues in the CDR3. The germline gives CDR1 SGDLS, CDR2 YYNGEE. Written as DNA, the CDR3 is TGTGCCAGCAGCAGGCAACCGTCCTCTTCAGGGGAGCAGTACTTC. Protein: CASSRQPSSSGEQYF.

This chain joins TRBV9 and TRBJ2-3; 9 bases fit TRBD2. CDR3 length: 15 residues. The V segment lost 2 bases and the J segment 4 bases; nucleotides outside the gene matches: 5. CDR1 and CDR2 from the germline V gene are SGDLS and YYNGEE. CDR3: CASSVSGGGADTQYF. The CDR3 DNA sequence: TGTGCCAGCAGCGTTAGCGGGGGTGGGGCAGATACGCAGTATTTT. Based on the CDR3 plus reference TRBV9 and TRBJ2-3, the full variable domain is DSGVTQTPKHLITATGQRVTLRCSPRSGDLSVYWYQQSLDQGLQFLIQYYNGEERAKGNILERFSAQQFPDLHSELNLSSLELGDSALYFCASSVSGGGADTQYFGPGTRLTVL.

Here the CDR3 reads CASSLAVGQGDSPLHF. The CDR3 region has the DNA TGCGCCAGCAGCTTGGCCGTCGGACAGGGCGATTCACCCCTCCACTTT. The chain carries TRBV5-1 and TRBJ1-6; 8 bases agree with TRBD1. CDR3 length equals 16 residues. Germline lookup yields CDR1 SGHRS and CDR2 YFSETQ. J lost 8 bases, V lost 0 bases, and 7 bases had no gene match.

On this clone itself: Distinct nucleotide sequences in the sample also encode this CDR3. The rearrangement joins TRBV12-3 or TRBV12-4 to TRBJ1-5; D remains unclear. V was shortened by 3 bases and J by 7 bases, with 7 bases between the two germline ends. The CDR3 consists of 12 residues. Written as DNA, the CDR3 is TGTGCCAGCAGTTTGTCTGGCCAGCCCCAGCATTTT. Its translation is CASSLSGQPQHF.

The chain carries TRBV2 and TRBJ1-2; tentatively, D is TRBD1 (5 bases). Trimming pared 6 bases from V and 2 bases from J, leaving 13 bases between. The germline gives CDR1 SNHLY, CDR2 FYNNEI. The CDR3 is made up of 14 amino acids. The CDR3 protein is CASRARDGNYGYTF. CDR3 sequence (DNA): TGTGCCAGCAGAGCCAGGGACGGAAACTATGGCTACACCTTC.

V is TRBV3-1 (or the pseudogene TRBV3-2) and J is TRBJ1-1; D perhaps matches TRBD1 (5 bases). V was clipped by 6 bases and J by 4 bases, with 15 bases between them. Germline lookup yields CDR1 LGHDT and CDR2 YNNKEL (reference sequence). This CDR3 has 14 residues. This chain's CDR3 is CASSPGEFGTEAFF. CDR3 sequence (DNA): TGTGCCAGCAGTCCGGGGGAATTCGGCACTGAAGCTTTCTTT.